A single sample gave rise to the 29 T cell receptor beta chains below, sequenced in a study of neoadjuvant anti-PD-1 for oral cavity cancer. Assay used: immunoSEQ multiplex PCR; TCRdb lists only in-frame clones, some missing. The sample shows 10,000 to 15,000 clones, over 65% of them seen only once. The sequenced sample was PBMCs, obtained before nivolumab (anti-PD-1) treatment. These receptors all stem from a person aged 40 to 85 with oral cavity squamous cell carcinoma.

The V and J genes are TRBV6-4 and TRBJ1-1; TRBD1 is a possible D gene (5 bases). There are 14 residues in the CDR3. With 6 bases removed from V and 8 bases from J, the gap between germline ends came to 19 bases. Germline assignment: CDR1 MRHNA and CDR2 SNTAGT. As DNA, the CDR3 is TGTGCCAGCAGCATCGGGTCCCAGGGAGGCGAAGCTTTCTTT. Protein sequence: CASSIGSQGGEAFF.

This chain joins TRBV11-3 and TRBJ1-1; TRBD1 aligns across 9 bases. CDR1 is SGHNT, CDR2 YENEEA, per germline. V lost 5 bases to trimming and J lost 1 base; unmatched junction nucleotides: 2. The CDR3 totals 14 residues. CDR3 coding DNA: TGTGCCAGCAGCCCGGGACAGGGGAACACTGAAGCTTTCTTT. It translates to CASSPGQGNTEAFF.

This chain uses TRBV14 with TRBJ1-4; D possibly corresponds to TRBD1 (5 bases). Germline V CDR1 and CDR2: SGHDN, FVKESK. This CDR3 region has 15 residues. Trimming cost V 6 bases and J 6 bases, with 17 bases left between them. The CDR3 loop reads CASSETGGSDEKLFF. The DNA for the CDR3 is TGTGCCAGCAGTGAGACGGGGGGATCGGATGAAAAACTGTTTTTT.

The V and J genes are TRBV5-4 and TRBJ1-4, with D possibly TRBD1 on 6 matching bases. The CDR3 runs to 14 residues. Germline V lookup: CDR1 SGHNT, CDR2 YYREEE (reference sequence). Deletions cut 4 bases from V and 8 bases from J, with 15 bases between. The CDR3 spells CASSITGSGEKLFF. The CDR3 bases are TGTGCCAGCAGCATAACAGGGTCGGGAGAAAAACTGTTTTTT.

This chain connects TRBV9 to TRBJ1-2, with TRBD1 matching 9 bases. The CDR3 spans 16 residues. CDR1 and CDR2 from the germline V gene are SGDLS and YYNGEE. The V and J ends lost 0 bases and 6 bases, in that order; junction bases with no gene match: 9. The CDR3 loop reads CASSVALGQGLNGYTF. The CDR3 DNA reads as TGTGCCAGCAGCGTAGCTTTGGGACAGGGCTTGAATGGCTACACCTTC. Complete variable domain (other parts from reference TRBV9 and TRBJ1-2): DSGVTQTPKHLITATGQRVTLRCSPRSGDLSVYWYQQSLDQGLQFLIQYYNGEERAKGNILERFSAQQFPDLHSELNLSSLELGDSALYFCASSVALGQGLNGYTFGSGTRLTVV.

This clone was found a few times. This rearrangement joins TRBV2 to TRBJ1-1; D perhaps matches TRBD1 (5 bases). The CDR3 runs 15 residues. The germline gives CDR1 SNHLY, CDR2 FYNNEI. V was trimmed by 0 bases and J by 4 bases, leaving 12 bases between them. CDR3 residues: CASSEAPVGGTEAFF. The DNA of the CDR3 is TGTGCCAGCAGTGAAGCCCCCGTGGGGGGCACTGAAGCTTTCTTT.

The chain uses TRBV5-1 and TRBJ2-7; D not certain. Germline V CDR1 and CDR2: SGHRS, YFSETQ. The CDR3 has 16 amino acids. V was trimmed by 0 bases and J by 0 bases, leaving 13 bases between them. CDR3 amino acids: CASSLAEQRASYEQYF. In DNA form, the CDR3 reads TGCGCCAGCAGCTTGGCCGAACAGCGAGCCTCCTACGAGCAGTACTTC.

The CDR3 DNA reads TGTGCCAGCAGTGCCCAGGGTAATGAGCAGTTCTTC. Protein sequence: CASSAQGNEQFF. V gene TRBV2 combines with J gene TRBJ2-1; D is possibly TRBD1 (5 bases). The CDR3 totals 12 residues. The ends were cut back, 4 bases at V and 7 bases at J, with 8 bases in the middle. CDR1 is SNHLY and CDR2 is FYNNEI in the germline V gene.

This clone was counted between two and nine times. The chain combines TRBV27 with TRBJ1-1; D is uncertain. The CDR3 sequence is 12 residues long. CDR1 is MNHEY and CDR2 is SMNVEV in the germline V gene (reference sequence). The V end lost 6 bases, the J end lost 1 base, and 6 bases lay between the germline ends. The CDR3 DNA sequence: TGTGCCAGCAGAACAGCGAACACTGAAGCTTTCTTT. This sequence encodes CASRTANTEAFF.

V is TRBV10-1 and J is TRBJ1-2; unclear D gene. Deletions cut 3 bases from V and 4 bases from J, with 9 bases between. Germline lookup yields CDR1 WNHNN and CDR2 SYGVQD (reference sequence). The CDR3 extends over 13 amino acids. The CDR3 region is CASSDQASYGYTF. CDR3 bases: TGCGCCAGCAGTGACCAGGCGAGCTATGGCTACACCTTC.

The rearrangement joins TRBV19 to TRBJ2-7, with 9 bases lining up with TRBD1. This CDR3 region has 15 residues. Germline assignment: CDR1 LNHDA and CDR2 SQIVND (reference sequence). Trimming removed 5 bases from V and 3 bases from J; junction bases left unmatched: 8. Written as DNA, the CDR3 is TGTGCCAGTAGTCTAGGAACAGGGGGCGGCTACGAGCAGTACTTC. Amino acid sequence: CASSLGTGGGYEQYF.

The V and J genes are TRBV28 and TRBJ1-5, with 8 bases lining up with TRBD1. CDR1 is MDHEN, CDR2 SYDVKM, per germline. Losses at the gene ends were 2 bases for V and 6 bases for J; bases not matched to a gene: 3. The CDR3 extends over 14 amino acids. CDR3 in amino acids: CASSLKQGGQPQHF. CDR3 nucleotide sequence: TGTGCCAGCAGTTTAAAACAGGGGGGTCAGCCCCAGCATTTT.

The V call is TRBV6-5, the J call TRBJ1-1; 8 nucleotides line up with TRBD1. Germline CDR1 reads MNHEY; CDR2 reads SVGAGI. The CDR3 sequence is 14 residues long. The V segment lost 3 bases and the J segment 4 bases; nucleotides outside the gene matches: 4. The CDR3 spells CASSYRTGTTEAFF. The CDR3 DNA reads TGTGCCAGCAGTTATCGGACAGGGACCACTGAAGCTTTCTTT.

The chain links TRBV10-3 to TRBJ1-4; D perhaps matches TRBD1 (5 bases). Germline CDR1 is ENHRY and CDR2 is SYGVKD. The CDR3 contains 14 residues. With 9 bases removed from V and 7 bases from J, the gap between germline ends came to 18 bases. CDR3 loop: CAIQFLGDGEKLFF. The CDR3 bases are TGTGCCATACAGTTCTTGGGGGATGGTGAAAAACTGTTTTTT.

The rearrangement links TRBV7-8 to TRBJ1-1; 9 bases line up with TRBD1. The CDR3 extends over 16 amino acids. V trimming: 3 bases; J trimming: 2 bases; junction bases outside the gene matches: 7. The germline V gene has CDR1 SGHVS and CDR2 FQNEAQ. The CDR3 DNA follows: TGTGCCAGCAGCTTTTCCGGGACAGGGTCTAACACTGAAGCTTTCTTT. Amino acid sequence: CASSFSGTGSNTEAFF.

The genes are TRBV7-9 and TRBJ1-6; weak D call: TRBD1 (5 bases). Trimming took 3 bases from V and 9 from J, leaving 9 bases between them. This CDR3 spans 13 amino acids. Germline V gives CDR1 SEHNR, CDR2 FQNEAQ (reference sequence). CDR3 sequence reads: CASSFTQGSPLHF. CDR3 DNA sequence: TGTGCCAGCAGCTTCACCCAGGGTTCACCCCTCCACTTT.

There are a few counts of this clone. This chain uses TRBV7-9 with TRBJ1-1; D gene ambiguous. V was clipped by 2 bases and J by 3 bases, with 13 bases between them. This CDR3 has 15 residues. The germline gives CDR1 SEHNR, CDR2 FQNEAQ (reference sequence). DNA for the CDR3: TGTGCCAGCAGCTTAACTCTCGGGGTCGACACTGAAGCTTTCTTT. As protein: CASSLTLGVDTEAFF.

The genes are TRBV7-8 and TRBJ2-1, with 8 bases fitting TRBD1. The CDR3 is 16 amino acids. V trimming: 5 bases; J trimming: 1 base; junction bases outside the gene matches: 7. CDR1 is SGHVS, CDR2 FQNEAQ, per germline. CDR3 bases: TGTGCCAGCAGCCAGACTGACAGGGGATCCTACAATGAGCAGTTCTTC. This encodes CASSQTDRGSYNEQFF. Drawing the rest from reference TRBV7-8 and TRBJ2-1, the complete variable domain is GAGVSQSPRYKVAKRGQDVALRCDPISGHVSLFWYQQALGQGPEFLTYFQNEAQLDKSGLPSDRFFAERPEGSVSTLKIQRTQQEDSAVYLCASSQTDRGSYNEQFFGPGTRLTVL.

V gene TRBV15 combines with J gene TRBJ1-5, with no clear D. From germline, CDR1 is LNHNV and CDR2 YYDKDF (reference sequence). V lost 8 bases and J 6 bases, leaving 20 bases between the germline ends. This CDR3 spans 15 amino acids. The CDR3 sequence: CATRGPGLNSQPQHF. The CDR3 nucleotides are TGTGCCACCCGTGGGCCGGGGTTGAATAGTCAGCCCCAGCATTTT.

In this sample, this clone turned up a few times. V gene TRBV4-1 combines with J gene TRBJ1-1, with 8 bases aligning to TRBD1. CDR3 length equals 16 residues. Germline V lookup: CDR1 MGHRA, CDR2 YSYEKL. V lost 0 bases, J lost 0 bases, and 3 bases stayed unmatched. DNA for the CDR3: TGCGCCAGCAGCCAAGACCCAGGGGGCTTGAACACTGAAGCTTTCTTT. This translates into CASSQDPGGLNTEAFF.

The chain employs TRBV30 and TRBJ2-1; TRBD2 matches at 16 bases. The CDR3 covers 16 residues. Trimming at V came to 2 bases and at J to 9 bases, leaving 7 bases not matched to a gene. Per germline, CDR1 GTSNPN and CDR2 SVGIG (reference sequence). CDR3 amino acids: CAWSPGLAGGYGEQFF. CDR3 in DNA: TGTGCCTGGAGTCCGGGACTAGCGGGAGGGTACGGTGAGCAGTTCTTC.

V gene TRBV11-2 combines with J gene TRBJ2-5; TRBD2 matches at 13 bases. This CDR3 contains 18 residues. CDR1 and CDR2 (germline): SGHAT, FQNNGV. After removal of 3 bases from V and 3 bases from J, the junction contained 10 bases not matched to a gene. The CDR3 nucleotides are TGTGCCAGCAGCTTTGGACTAGCGGGAGCTACAAAAAAAGAGACCCAGTACTTC. Amino acid sequence: CASSFGLAGATKKETQYF.

V and J are TRBV6-4 and TRBJ2-3, with 14 bases matching TRBD2. Germline V gene sequence: CDR1 MRHNA, CDR2 SNTAGT. This CDR3 has 17 residues. J lost 5 bases, V lost 2 bases, and 6 bases had no gene match. DNA of the CDR3: TGTGCCAGCAGTGACGGGGGACTAGCGGGAGCAAGAGATACGCAGTATTTT. Translating it yields CASSDGGLAGARDTQYF.

The rearrangement joins TRBV5-1 to TRBJ2-2; TRBD1 matches at 7 bases. This CDR3 has 16 amino acids. Unmatched junction bases numbered 8, after V lost 2 bases and J lost 4 bases. Germline V lookup: CDR1 SGHRS, CDR2 YFSETQ. The CDR3 DNA reads TGCGCCAGCAGCTTCCATGAACCAGGGGGCACCGGGGAGCTGTTTTTT. It codes for CASSFHEPGGTGELFF. Full variable domain (outside the CDR3, taken from reference TRBV5-1 and TRBJ2-2): KAGVTQTPRYLIKTRGQQVTLSCSPISGHRSVSWYQQTPGQGLQFLFEYFSETQRNKGNFPGRFSGRQFSNSRSEMNVSTLELGDSALYLCASSFHEPGGTGELFFGEGSRLTVL.

The CDR3 is CASSQTSGGHEQFF. In DNA, the CDR3 is TGTGCCAGCAGTCAGACTAGCGGGGGCCATGAGCAGTTCTTC. This chain joins TRBV6-4 and TRBJ2-1; 12 bases align to TRBD2. Germline CDR1 MRHNA, CDR2 SNTAGT. Trimming at V came to 5 bases and at J to 8 bases, leaving 4 bases not matched to a gene. This CDR3 comprises 14 residues.

V is TRBV2 and J is TRBJ2-2; D may be TRBD2 (6 bases). V lost 8 bases, J lost 2 bases, and 9 bases lay in between. CDR1 SNHLY and CDR2 FYNNEI come from the germline V gene. This CDR3 contains 13 residues. CDR3 nucleotides: TGTGCCAGCGGGAGGTCAAACACCGGGGAGCTGTTTTTT. This gives the protein CASGRSNTGELFF.

V and J are TRBV9 and TRBJ2-2; D remains unclear. Trimming stripped 5 bases from V and 2 bases from J, with 7 bases between. This CDR3 comprises 13 residues. Germline V gives CDR1 SGDLS, CDR2 YYNGEE. Here the CDR3 reads CASRTLNTGELFF. The CDR3 nucleotides are TGTGCCAGCAGGACTCTTAACACCGGGGAGCTGTTTTTT.

V is TRBV6-4 and J is TRBJ1-5, with TRBD1 matching over 8 bases. The germline gives CDR1 MRHNA, CDR2 SNTAGT. V lost 2 bases, J lost 1 base, and 7 bases stayed unmatched. The CDR3 sequence is 17 residues long. Written as DNA, the CDR3 is TGTGCCAGCAGTGACGCTCGGACAGGGCGCAGCAATCAGCCCCAGCATTTT. This codes for CASSDARTGRSNQPQHF.

The chain links TRBV6-5 to TRBJ1-6; D gene ambiguous. The CDR3 runs 15 residues. V lost 2 bases to trimming and J lost 2 bases, with 7 bases between them. Germline CDR1 and CDR2: MNHEY and SVGAGI. Here the CDR3 DNA reads TGTGCCAGCAGTTACGCTCAGACCTATAATTCACCCCTCCACTTT. Its translation is CASSYAQTYNSPLHF.